The 7 T cell receptor beta chains presented below share a single source sample, sequenced in a study of immune evolution from preneoplasia to lung adenocarcinoma. Generated by immunoSEQ multiplex PCR, the TCRdb table keeps only in-frame clones and is missing some. The table lists about 14,000 clones, 80% to 90% of them singletons, with more than 4% in the top ten. Sequenced material: FFPE minimally invasive lung adenocarcinoma tissue. The receptors derive from a person in their 70s with lung adenocarcinoma.

The chain couples TRBV13 to TRBJ1-1; the D gene is possibly TRBD1 (5 bases). V lost 2 bases and J lost 0, with 16 bases in between. The CDR3 contains 17 residues. Germline assignment: CDR1 PRHDT and CDR2 FYEKMQ (reference sequence). CDR3 sequence reads: CASSLKMGGVMNTEAFF. The CDR3 nucleotides are TGTGCCAGCAGCTTAAAGATGGGAGGGGTTATGAACACTGAAGCTTTCTTT.

This clone was recorded once. At one end the junction does not follow the germline gene, possibly because of a read error. This chain uses TRBV30 with TRBJ1-1; the D is unclear. This CDR3 is built from 14 residues. Germline values: CDR1 GTSNPN, CDR2 SVGIG (reference sequence). DNA of the CDR3: TGTGCCCGGAGTGTACGAGGGCTGGGCACTGAAGCTTTCTTT. Translating gives CARSVRGLGTEAFF.

This clone was observed a few times. The chain recombines TRBV20-1 with TRBJ1-2, with D hard to call. From germline, CDR1 is DFQATT and CDR2 SNEGSKA (reference sequence). Trimming shortened V by 0 bases and J by 10 bases, and 9 bases separated the two germline ends. CDR3 length: 11 amino acids. As DNA, the CDR3 is TGCAGTGCTAGAGATTCCCGACTCTACACCTTC. Its translation is CSARDSRLYTF.

The CDR3, as DNA: TGTGCCAGCTGGCGCACTAGCGGGCTTTCCTACGAGCAGTACTTC. The encoded protein is CASWRTSGLSYEQYF. The chain combines TRBV28 with TRBJ2-7; TRBD2 matches 9 bases. Germline loops: CDR1 MDHEN, CDR2 SYDVKM. The CDR3 runs to 15 residues. V trimming: 8 bases; J trimming: 1 base; junction bases outside the gene matches: 9.

This chain links TRBV7-2 with TRBJ2-7; D is unresolved. This CDR3 spans 16 amino acids. V gave up 2 bases and J gave up 2 bases, with 16 bases separating them. Germline lookup yields CDR1 SGHTA and CDR2 FQGNSA. The CDR3: CASSLSYQAEAYEQYF. CDR3 DNA: TGTGCCAGCAGCTTAAGCTATCAGGCAGAGGCCTACGAGCAGTACTTC.

V and J are TRBV30 and TRBJ1-6; the D gene is possibly TRBD1 (6 bases). The CDR3 length is 13 residues. Germline CDR1 reads GTSNPN; CDR2 reads SVGIG (reference sequence). V was shortened by 8 bases and J by 4 bases, with 12 bases between the two germline ends. This CDR3 is CAGLTGYNSPLHF. In DNA form, the CDR3 reads TGTGCCGGATTAACAGGGTATAATTCACCCCTCCACTTT.

The chain combines TRBV5-1 with TRBJ2-7, with D unresolved. This CDR3 is 12 amino acids long. Germline V gene sequence: CDR1 SGHRS, CDR2 YFSETQ. Trimming stripped 2 bases from V and 3 bases from J, with 6 bases between. CDR3 sequence reads: CASSFSGYEQYF. CDR3 DNA: TGCGCCAGCAGCTTCTCCGGCTACGAGCAGTACTTC.